This is a list of T cell receptor beta chains from one sample in a study of blood T cell repertoires in COVID-19. Using immunoSEQ multiplex PCR, the repertoire was profiled, and TCRdb retains in-frame clones only, with some absent. The profile shows hundreds of thousands of clones, approximately 83% of them singletons. Sequencing was done on a sample of PBMCs or T cells enriched from blood (not recorded which). These receptors originate from a woman aged 40 to 50 with acute COVID-19. Each CDR3 is given with its conserved first and last residue. A D gene is named only where the DNA matches it firmly. Only part of the rows carry a size: once, few, many, or a class if the clone is expanded.

D | size | J | V | CDR3 | DNA
TRBD1 | once | TRBJ1-3 | TRBV7-8 | CASSLGQGAGNTIYF | TGTGCCAGCAGCTTAGGACAGGGGGCTGGAAACACCATATATTTT
TRBD2 | . | TRBJ2-3 | TRBV7-9 | CASSILAAYTTDTQYF | TGTGCCAGCAGCATCCTAGCGGCCTACACCACAGATACGCAGTATTTT
TRBD2 | . | TRBJ2-1 | TRBV5-1 | CASTLDPGTRNNEQFF | TGCGCCAGCACCCTAGACCCCGGGACTAGGAACAATGAGCAGTTCTTC
TRBD1 | . | TRBJ1-4 | TRBV29-1 | CSVATGGGEKLFF | TGCAGCGTAGCGACAGGGGGCGGTGAAAAACTGTTTTTT
. | . | TRBJ2-1 | TRBV7-8 | CASSLVKGDTGNEQFF | TGTGCCAGCAGCTTAGTGAAGGGGGACACGGGTAATGAGCAGTTCTTC
. | . | TRBJ1-3 | TRBV25-1 | CASSDQGLHSGNTIYF | TGTGCCAGCAGTGATCAGGGCCTGCACTCTGGAAACACCATATATTTT
. | . | TRBJ2-7 | TRBV11-2 | CASSPTALGKSYEQYF | TGTGCCAGCAGCCCGACGGCCCTCGGGAAGTCCTACGAGCAGTACTTC
TRBD1 | . | TRBJ1-1 | TRBV5-8 | CASSLTRTGRMGAFF | TGTGCCAGCAGCCTGACCCGGACAGGGAGAATGGGAGCTTTCTTT
. | once | TRBJ1-5 | TRBV10-3 | CAISEWGEWNQPQHF | TGTGCCATCAGTGAGTGGGGGGAGTGGAATCAGCCCCAGCATTTT
. | . | TRBJ2-1 | TRBV7-3 | CASSSGFAPAGEQFF | TGTGCCAGCAGCTCCGGTTTTGCGCCAGCGGGTGAGCAGTTCTTC
TRBD2 | . | TRBJ2-2 | TRBV2 | CASTREEGTGELFF | TGTGCCAGCACGCGGGAGGAAGGGACCGGGGAGCTGTTTTTT
TRBD1 | . | TRBJ2-2 | TRBV2 | CASSWTGETGELFF | TGTGCCAGCAGTTGGACAGGGGAGACCGGGGAGCTGTTTTTT
. | . | TRBJ1-2 | TRBV14 | CASSQDQGGYGYTF | TGTGCCAGCAGCCAAGACCAGGGAGGCTATGGCTACACCTTC
. | . | TRBJ1-2 | TRBV7-2 | CASSLDSNYGYTF | TGTGCCAGCAGCTTAGACAGTAACTATGGCTACACCTTC
TRBD2 | . | TRBJ2-3 | TRBV2 | CASSEVSGTTDTQYF | TGTGCCAGCAGTGAAGTAAGCGGGACCACAGATACGCAGTATTTT
. | . | TRBJ2-7 | TRBV21-1 | CASSKLLGLAGDEQYF | TGTGCCAGCAGCAAATTGTTAGGACTAGCGGGCGACGAGCAGTACTTC
TRBD2 | . | TRBJ2-7 | TRBV24-1 | CATSDSSGRNYEQYF | TGTGCCACCAGTGATAGCAGCGGGAGAAACTACGAGCAGTACTTC
TRBD2 | . | TRBJ2-7 | TRBV10-3 | CATLGGLAGEQYF | TGTGCCACCCTGGGTGGACTAGCGGGCGAGCAGTACTTC
TRBD1 | . | TRBJ1-5 | TRBV5-1 | CASSLTGGNQPQHF | TGCGCCAGCAGCTTAACAGGGGGGAATCAGCCCCAGCATTTT
TRBD1 | once | TRBJ1-2 | TRBV14 | CASSRQGVYGYTF | TGTGCCAGCAGTCGACAGGGGGTCTATGGCTACACCTTC
. | . | TRBJ2-7 | TRBV6-5 | CASSPGSSSYEQYF | TGTGCCAGCAGTCCCGGGTCGTCTTCCTACGAGCAGTACTTC
TRBD2 | . | TRBJ2-1 | TRBV7-3 | CASSSIDSGSPLNEQFF | TGTGCCAGCAGCTCTATTGACAGCGGGAGCCCCCTCAATGAGCAGTTCTTC
TRBD1 | . | TRBJ1-5 | TRBV30 | CAWTTGEQPQHF | TGTGCCTGGACCACAGGGGAGCAGCCCCAGCATTTT
. | once | TRBJ1-1 | TRBV7-2 | CASSINTDTEAFF | TGTGCCAGCAGCATTAACACCGACACTGAAGCTTTCTTT
TRBD2 | . | TRBJ2-1 | TRBV19 | CASSNRASGTYNEQFF | TGTGCCAGTAGTAACCGGGCTAGCGGGACATACAATGAGCAGTTCTTC
. | . | TRBJ2-5 | TRBV18 | CASSGSPGETQYF | TGTGCCAGCTCAGGTTCTCCCGGGGAGACCCAGTACTTC
TRBD2 | . | TRBJ2-7 | TRBV5-1 | CASSSGLSYEQYF | TGCGCCAGCAGTTCGGGACTATCCTACGAGCAGTACTTC
TRBD1 | . | TRBJ1-1 | TRBV11-2 | CASSWGQNQNTEAFF | TGTGCCAGCAGCTGGGGACAGAACCAGAACACTGAAGCTTTCTTT
TRBD1 | once | TRBJ2-2 | TRBV2 | CASSLRQGPGELFF | TGTGCCAGCAGTTTACGACAGGGCCCCGGGGAGCTGTTTTTT
. | . | TRBJ1-1 | TRBV5-1 | CASSRDTAGTEAFF | TGCGCCAGCAGCAGGGACACGGCAGGTACTGAAGCTTTCTTT
TRBD2 | few | TRBJ2-5 | TRBV25-1 | CASSRGTSAIQETQYF | TGTGCCAGTAGCCGTGGGACTAGTGCGATACAAGAGACCCAGTACTTC
. | . | TRBJ2-1 | TRBV7-9 | CASSLGQNLNEQFF | TGTGCCAGCAGCTTAGGACAGAACCTTAATGAGCAGTTCTTC
. | . | TRBJ2-5 | TRBV30 | CAWNTGETQYF | TGTGCCTGGAACACGGGAGAGACCCAGTACTTC
. | . | TRBJ1-4 | TRBV7-9 | CASSLASIEEKLFF | TGTGCCAGCAGCTTAGCATCGATAGAGGAAAAACTGTTTTTT
TRBD1 | . | TRBJ2-7 | TRBV5-1 | CASSLGRDRAHYEQYF | TGCGCCAGCAGCTTGGGGAGGGACAGGGCTCATTACGAGCAGTACTTC
. | once | TRBJ2-1 | TRBV7-9 | CASRLGPGSIGNEQFF | TGTGCCAGCAGATTAGGACCGGGGAGTATAGGCAATGAGCAGTTCTTC
TRBD1 | . | TRBJ1-6 | TRBV11-3 | CASSWGTVNNSPLHF | TGTGCCAGCAGCTGGGGGACAGTCAATAATTCACCCCTCCACTTT
TRBD2 | . | TRBJ2-3 | TRBV11-3 | CASSSLAGGPGDTQYF | TGTGCCAGCAGCTCCCTAGCGGGAGGGCCGGGAGATACGCAGTATTTT
. | . | TRBJ2-1 | TRBV24-1 | CATSVGESYNEQFF | TGTGCCACCAGTGTTGGAGAATCCTACAATGAGCAGTTCTTC